The 23 T cell receptor beta chains below come from one sample, sequenced in a study of Ad26.COV2.S vaccination and SARS-CoV-2 variants. Sample treatment: around 19 received Ad26.COV2.S at low or high dose, single or two shots; about 5 received placebo; per-sample allocation not given. Repertoires come from day 63 after the first vaccine or placebo injection. Produced via immunoSEQ multiplex PCR; TCRdb's table is partial and in-frame only. This table has about 680,000 clones, more than 80% appearing once. The sample was peripheral blood, taken in a trial of Ad26.COV2.S vaccine versus placebo. These receptors came from a person between 18 and 60 years old who received the Ad26.COV2.S COVID-19 vaccine or a placebo.

This rearrangement joins TRBV19 to TRBJ1-5; 7 bases line up with TRBD1. The CDR3 has 17 amino acids. The germline V gene encodes CDR1 LNHDA and CDR2 SQIVND (reference sequence). J was trimmed by 0 bases and V by 7 bases; bases with no gene match: 12. The CDR3 coding sequence is TGTGCCAGTACCGGAACCGGGACAGTATATAGCAATCAGCCCCAGCATTTT. This sequence encodes CASTGTGTVYSNQPQHF.

This chain uses TRBV27 with TRBJ1-4; TRBD1 matches 10 bases. Germline assignment: CDR1 MNHEY and CDR2 SMNVEV (reference sequence). The CDR3 spans 15 residues. V gave up 4 bases and J gave up 6 bases; unmatched junction bases: 5. The CDR3, as DNA: TGTGCCAGCAGTTCCTGGACAGGGGGGGATGAAAAACTGTTTTTT. This translates into CASSSWTGGDEKLFF. Together with reference TRBV27 and TRBJ1-4, the CDR3 gives the full variable domain: EAQVTQNPRYLITVTGKKLTVTCSQNMNHEYMSWYRQDPGLGLRQIYYSMNVEVTDKGDVPEGYKVSRKEKRNFPLILESPSPNQTSLYFCASSSWTGGDEKLFFGSGTQLSVL.

The chain has TRBV7-2 and TRBJ2-1; 8 positions agree with TRBD2. After removal of 3 bases from V and 4 bases from J, the junction contained 8 bases not matched to a gene. This CDR3 spans 16 amino acids. The germline V gene encodes CDR1 SGHTA and CDR2 FQGNSA. CDR3 in DNA: TGTGCCAGCAGCTTTCCCAGCGGGGGATCTTACAATGAGCAGTTCTTC. Its translation: CASSFPSGGSYNEQFF.

The chain employs TRBV3-1 (or the pseudogene TRBV3-2) and TRBJ2-1, with 10 bases aligning to TRBD2. The CDR3 is 15 amino acids. With 5 bases clipped from V and 7 bases from J, the junction kept 8 bases outside the gene matches. Germline CDR1 is LGHDT and CDR2 is YNNKEL (reference sequence). CDR3 residues: CASSNTGTSANEQFF. For the CDR3, the DNA is TGTGCCAGCAGCAACACCGGGACTAGCGCGAATGAGCAGTTCTTC.

The gene calls are TRBV24-1 and TRBJ2-2; 10 bases are shared with TRBD1. This CDR3 is 15 amino acids long. Trimming took 7 bases from V and 6 from J; bases not matched to a gene: 7. Per germline, CDR1 KGHDR and CDR2 SFDVKD. In DNA, the CDR3 is TGTGCCACCAGCCCGGGACAGGGGATGTCCGGGGAGCTGTTTTTT. As protein: CATSPGQGMSGELFF.

The rearrangement uses TRBV6-6 and TRBJ2-3; D is ambiguous. Trimming took 6 bases from V and 6 from J, leaving 7 bases between them. Germline V gene sequence: CDR1 MNHNY, CDR2 SVGAGI (reference sequence). The CDR3 contains 11 residues. The CDR3 sequence is CASSTRDTQYF. The CDR3 DNA is TGTGCCAGCAGCACCCGCGATACGCAGTATTTT.

This chain joins TRBV19 and TRBJ2-2; D not resolved. There are 16 residues in the CDR3. Trimming shortened V by 3 bases and J by 4 bases, and 15 bases separated the two germline ends. CDR1 is LNHDA and CDR2 is SQIVND in the germline V gene (reference sequence). The CDR3 nucleotides are TGTGCCAGTAGTATCCCCCCGGTAGGGCTCACCGGGGAGCTGTTTTTT. This codes for CASSIPPVGLTGELFF.

The chain combines TRBV6-1 with TRBJ2-7; D is unresolved. V was pared by 1 base and J by 3 bases, with 10 bases between. CDR3 size: 14 residues. Germline CDR1 reads MNHNS; CDR2 reads SASEGT. CDR3 amino acids: CASSEGEGLYEQYF. DNA for the CDR3: TGTGCCAGCAGTGAAGGGGAAGGCCTCTACGAGCAGTACTTC.

This clone was seen once. The chain combines TRBV2 with TRBJ1-5; the match to TRBD1 covers 7 bases. The ends lost 8 bases at V and 4 bases at J; junction bases unmatched: 11. Germline lookup yields CDR1 SNHLY and CDR2 FYNNEI. The CDR3 sequence is 15 residues long. CDR3: CASGNDGTANQPQHF. The CDR3 DNA reads as TGTGCCAGCGGGAACGACGGGACAGCTAATCAGCCCCAGCATTTT.

The CDR3 DNA sequence: TGTGCCAGCAGGACAGGGGGCGTAAGGGGCTACACCTTC. It translates to CASRTGGVRGYTF. The rearrangement links TRBV12-3 or TRBV12-4 to TRBJ1-2; 10 nucleotides agree with TRBD1. V lost 6 bases and J lost 8; bases outside the gene matches: 6. CDR3 length equals 13 residues.

This chain connects TRBV12-5 to TRBJ1-5; D gene ambiguous. Germline-derived CDR1 and CDR2 are LGHNT and FRNRAP. CDR3 length equals 16 residues. The V end was cut by 1 base, the J end by 4 bases, with 14 bases between. The DNA of the CDR3 is TGTGCTAGTGGTTTGGGATCGGACGTAACAAATCAGCCCCAGCATTTT. It specifies CASGLGSDVTNQPQHF.

The V call is TRBV6-5, the J call TRBJ2-5, with a tentative D call TRBD2 (6 bases). The germline V gene encodes CDR1 MNHEY and CDR2 SVGAGI. V dropped 6 bases and J dropped 2 bases, with 13 bases sitting between them. The CDR3 runs 14 residues. CDR3 amino acids: CASRGGRLQETQYF. Written as DNA, the CDR3 is TGTGCCAGCAGAGGAGGGCGGCTTCAAGAGACCCAGTACTTC.

This chain joins TRBV24-1 and TRBJ2-7, with D possibly matching TRBD1 (6 bases). Germline V gives CDR1 KGHDR, CDR2 SFDVKD. The CDR3 sequence is 13 residues long. V was clipped by 5 bases and J by 4 bases, with 11 bases between them. In DNA, the CDR3 is TGTGCCACCAGTGGGGCAGGGACATACGAGCAGTACTTC. Translating gives CATSGAGTYEQYF.

Of note for this clone: The same CDR3 arises from other DNA sequences in this sample as well. This chain connects TRBV2 to TRBJ1-5; D perhaps matches TRBD1 (5 bases). Trimming pared 9 bases from V and 1 base from J, leaving 7 bases between. This CDR3 comprises 12 residues. Germline loops: CDR1 SNHLY, CDR2 FYNNEI. CDR3 bases: TGTGCCAGTCGGGACAGCAATCAGCCCCAGCATTTT. It codes for CASRDSNQPQHF. Full variable domain (outside the CDR3, taken from reference TRBV2 and TRBJ1-5): EPEVTQTPSHQVTQMGQEVILRCVPISNHLYFYWYRQILGQKVEFLVSFYNNEISEKSEIFDDQFSVERPDGSNFTLKIRSTKLEDSAMYFCASRDSNQPQHFGDGTRLSIL.

This clone was counted a single time. The CDR3 reads CSVSQGSETQYF. For the CDR3, the DNA is TGCAGCGTATCACAGGGTTCGGAGACCCAGTACTTC. The V and J genes are TRBV29-1 and TRBJ2-5; D is possibly TRBD1 (6 bases). Germline values: CDR1 SQVTM, CDR2 ANQGSEA. CDR3 size: 12 residues. Trimming shortened V by 6 bases and J by 5 bases, and 13 bases separated the two germline ends.

This rearrangement joins TRBV20-1 to TRBJ1-5; D not resolved. CDR1 and CDR2 from the germline V gene are DFQATT and SNEGSKA (reference sequence). Trimming took 3 bases from V and 7 from J, leaving 13 bases between them. The CDR3 consists of 13 residues. The CDR3 DNA reads as TGCAGTGCTAGTCCTGGGTTCGGGCAGCCCCAGCATTTT. It translates to CSASPGFGQPQHF.

V and J are TRBV7-8 and TRBJ2-1; D is perhaps TRBD2 (5 bases). Germline V lookup: CDR1 SGHVS, CDR2 FQNEAQ. The CDR3 has 17 residues. Trimming removed 1 base at V and 0 bases at J, with 13 bases between. CDR3 in amino acids: CASSLEGATYSYNEQFF. The CDR3 nucleotides are TGTGCCAGCAGCTTAGAGGGAGCGACTTACTCCTACAATGAGCAGTTCTTC.

V and J are TRBV5-1 and TRBJ2-3; 7 bases map to TRBD2. The length of the CDR3 is 15 residues. Per the germline V gene, CDR1 is SGHRS and CDR2 is YFSETQ. V was pared by 0 bases and J by 4 bases, with 5 bases of the junction left unmatched. The CDR3: CASSLGTSYADTQYF. The CDR3 region has the DNA TGCGCCAGCAGCTTGGGGACTAGTTATGCAGATACGCAGTATTTT.

The CDR3 DNA sequence: TGTGCCAGCAGCGGGGGGTCCCGCTCCTACGAGCAGTACTTC. Translating it yields CASSGGSRSYEQYF. The chain links TRBV25-1 to TRBJ2-7, with 7 bases that match TRBD2. The V segment lost 6 bases and the J segment 0 bases; nucleotides outside the gene matches: 5. The germline V gene has CDR1 MGHDK and CDR2 SYGVNS. The CDR3 length is 14 residues.

This chain links TRBV7-9 with TRBJ2-3; the match to TRBD2 covers 9 bases. After removal of 3 bases from V and 6 bases from J, the junction contained 10 bases not matched to a gene. This CDR3 has 16 residues. The germline V gene has CDR1 SEHNR and CDR2 FQNEAQ (reference sequence). The chain's CDR3 is CASSFGSGRAHDTQYF. CDR3 sequence (DNA): TGTGCCAGCAGCTTTGGTAGCGGGAGAGCACACGATACGCAGTATTTT.

Remarks on this clone: Being one base from a much bigger clone, this may be a read error. The chain combines TRBV24-1 with TRBJ2-5; 8 positions match TRBD1. There are 18 residues in the CDR3. Per germline, CDR1 KGHDR and CDR2 SFDVKD. V shed 3 bases and J 2 bases; nucleotides not matched to a gene: 13. The chain's CDR3 is CATSDTIGPGQAQETQYF. The CDR3 nucleotides read TGTGCCACCAGTGATACCATTGGACCGGGACAGGCTCAAGAGACCCAGTACTTC.

The V gene is TRBV30, the J gene TRBJ1-6; 8 bases line up with TRBD1. Trimming removed 5 bases from V and 10 bases from J; junction bases left unmatched: 7. Germline CDR1 is GTSNPN and CDR2 is SVGIG (reference sequence). This CDR3 spans 13 amino acids. The CDR3 sequence: CAWATDRGSPLHF. As DNA, the CDR3 is TGTGCCTGGGCCACCGACAGGGGCTCACCCCTCCACTTT. The whole variable domain, filled in from reference TRBV30 and TRBJ1-6, reads SQTIHQWPATLVQPVGSPLSLECTVEGTSNPNLYWYRQAAGRGLQLLFYSVGIGQISSEVPQNLSASRPQDRQFILSSKKLLLSDSGFYLCAWATDRGSPLHFGNGTRLTVT.

The chain uses TRBV7-2 and TRBJ2-5; TRBD1 is a possible D gene (6 bases). The CDR3 contains 12 residues. V lost 6 bases to trimming and J lost 3 bases, with 8 bases between them. Looked up from germline, CDR1 is SGHTA and CDR2 is FQGNSA. The CDR3 nucleotides read TGTGCCAGCAGACAGGGAGAAGAGACCCAGTACTTC. Its translation is CASRQGEETQYF.